The 10 T cell receptor beta chains below were found in one sample sequenced in a study of blood T cell repertoires in COVID-19. Measured with immunoSEQ multiplex PCR; TCRdb has only the in-frame clones, and not every one. The data contain 95,000 to 150,000 clones, roughly 84% of them singletons. The specimen sequenced was PBMCs or T cells enriched from blood (not recorded which). All receptors derive from a woman under 40 who had recovered from COVID-19.

To note about this clone: A read error may produce the germline difference seen at one junction end. The chain joins TRBV7-8 to TRBJ1-5; TRBD1 aligns across 9 bases. CDR1 is SGHVS, CDR2 FQNEAQ, per germline. The CDR3 length is 17 residues. CDR3 in amino acids: CASSLAGQGPSNQPQHF. CDR3 nucleotide sequence: TGTGCCAGCAGCCTAGCGGGACAGGGCCCTAGCAATCAGCCCCAGCATTTT.

The CDR3 is CASSHGRSGYEQYF. DNA for the CDR3: TGTGCCAGCAGCCACGGGAGGTCGGGCTACGAGCAGTACTTC. The gene calls are TRBV3-1 (or the pseudogene TRBV3-2) and TRBJ2-7, with TRBD2 matching 7 bases. The J segment lost 3 bases and the V segment lost 3 bases, leaving 5 bases of the junction unmatched. The length of the CDR3 is 14 residues. Looked up from germline, CDR1 is LGHDT and CDR2 is YNNKEL (reference sequence).

The rearrangement links TRBV27 to TRBJ2-7; 9 positions agree with TRBD2. The CDR3 is made up of 14 amino acids. Germline CDR1 is MNHEY and CDR2 is SMNVEV (reference sequence). The V gene end was trimmed by 5 bases and the J gene end by 4 bases; junction bases not matched to a gene: 6. The CDR3 protein is CASSPTSGGYEQYF. The CDR3 coding sequence is TGTGCCAGCAGTCCGACTAGCGGCGGGTACGAGCAGTACTTC.

The V gene is TRBV21-1, the J gene TRBJ1-1. TRBV21-1 is described as a pseudogene. CDR3 length: 20 amino acids. The CDR3 loop is CASSKVRGQSKVQMNTEAFF. CDR3 nucleotide sequence: TGTGCCAGCAGCAAAGTACGAGGGCAGTCTAAGGTCCAAATGAACACTGAAGCTTTCTTT.

The chain couples TRBV28 to TRBJ1-2; D gene uncertain. The length of the CDR3 is 14 residues. V dropped 8 bases and J dropped 1 base, with 14 bases sitting between them. Per germline, CDR1 MDHEN and CDR2 SYDVKM. The CDR3 sequence is CASAEVGNNYGYTF. DNA for the CDR3: TGTGCCAGCGCAGAGGTAGGAAATAACTATGGCTACACCTTC.

The chain uses TRBV28 and TRBJ1-2, with TRBD1 matching 8 bases. V shed 5 bases and J 3 bases; nucleotides not matched to a gene: 5. The CDR3 contains 14 residues. Germline CDR1 MDHEN, CDR2 SYDVKM. CDR3 nucleotide sequence: TGTGCCAGCAGTCCAGGACAGGGATACTATGGCTACACCTTC. The encoded protein is CASSPGQGYYGYTF.

The CDR3 here is CASSLVAGSGEQFF. CDR3 coding DNA: TGTGCCAGCAGCTTAGTGGCGGGGTCGGGTGAGCAGTTCTTC. The rearrangement links TRBV7-2 to TRBJ2-1; D is perhaps TRBD2 (6 bases). The CDR3 has 14 amino acids. CDR1 SGHTA and CDR2 FQGNSA come from the germline V gene. Trimming cost V 1 base and J 9 bases, with 13 bases left between them.

The chain employs TRBV18 and TRBJ1-5; D uncertain. Germline CDR1 KGHSH, CDR2 LQKENI. V shed 2 bases and J shed 4 bases, with 6 bases lying between them. CDR3 size: 13 residues. The CDR3 bases are TGTGCCAGCTCACCATCCGGGAATCAGCCCCAGCATTTT. It yields the protein CASSPSGNQPQHF.

This rearrangement joins TRBV4-3 to TRBJ1-2; 10 bases line up with TRBD1. Germline V gene data show CDR1 as LGHNA and CDR2 as YSLEER. CDR3 length: 14 residues. With 4 bases clipped from V and 2 bases from J, the junction kept 1 base outside the gene matches. The CDR3 loop is CASSPGQGNYGYTF. As DNA, the CDR3 is TGCGCCAGCAGCCCGGGACAGGGGAACTATGGCTACACCTTC.

The chain is built from TRBV7-6 and TRBJ2-1; a weak D match, TRBD1 (6 bases). V lost 2 bases to trimming and J lost 9 bases, with 17 bases between them. CDR1 and CDR2 (germline): SGHVS, FNYEAQ. CDR3 size: 15 residues. CDR3 loop: CASSLTFRQGGEQFF. The CDR3, as DNA: TGTGCCAGCAGCTTAACATTCAGACAAGGGGGTGAGCAGTTCTTC.